These 5 T cell receptor beta chains were all obtained from the same sample, sequenced in a study of blood T cells in healthy people across ages. A second PCR of 7 to 11 cycles used a sample-barcoded 5' primer and a J-beta primer mix. TCRdb re-called the 5' RACE reads through MiXCR, storing one row per CDR3 protein. The sample gives about 650,000 distinct CDR3 sequences, 40% to 65% of which show up once; approximately 13% is in the top ten. Sample: blood. Every receptor here comes from a woman older than 75 in good health.

About this clonotype itself: This may stem from a read error, because a much larger clone lies one nucleotide away. The chain has TRBV5-6 and TRBJ1-2; 7 bases fit TRBD1. The CDR3 is 13 amino acids. Germline CDR1 and CDR2: SGHDT and YYEEEE. V lost 4 bases, J lost 10 bases, and 10 bases stayed unmatched. The CDR3 here is CASSTPQGWDYTF. The CDR3 coding sequence is TGTGCCAGCAGCACACCACAGGGGTGGGACTACACCTTC. Full variable domain (outside the CDR3, taken from reference TRBV5-6 and TRBJ1-2): DAGVTQSPTHLIKTRGQQVTLRCSPKSGHDTVSWYQQALGQGPQFIFQYYEEEERQRGNFPDRFSGHQFPNYSSELNVNALLLGDSALYLCASSTPQGWDYTFGSGTRLTVV.

This rearrangement joins TRBV29-1 to TRBJ2-7; the match to TRBD1 covers 8 bases. TRBJ2-5 matches the DNA end more closely, so the J call is doubtful. Germline V gene data show CDR1 as SQVTM and CDR2 as ANQGSEA. This CDR3 has 13 amino acids. DNA for the CDR3: TGCAGCGGGACAGGGTCGGTGTATGAGACCCAGTACTTC. Translating gives CSGTGSVYETQYF.

This clonotype turned up a few times. The V and J genes are TRBV29-1 and TRBJ2-7; D might be TRBD1 or TRBD2, each matching 5 bases. The V gene lost 7 bases and the J gene lost 3 bases, with 10 bases spanning the gap. Germline V gene data show CDR1 as SQVTM and CDR2 as ANQGSEA. CDR3 length: 11 residues. CDR3 in amino acids: CSARDRYEQYF. The CDR3 DNA reads as TGCAGCGCTAGGGACCGCTACGAGCAGTACTTC.

This rearrangement joins TRBV7-2 to TRBJ2-5; D gene unclear. The V gene lost 5 bases and the J gene lost 4 bases, with 11 bases spanning the gap. This CDR3 region has 13 residues. Germline-derived CDR1 and CDR2 are SGHTA and FQGNSA. CDR3: CASSPDPIETQYF. DNA of the CDR3: TGTGCCAGCAGCCCCGACCCAATAGAGACCCAGTACTTC.

In this sample, this clonotype turned up a few times. V usage is TRBV6-6 and J usage is TRBJ1-5, with 9 bases that match TRBD1. Germline lookup yields CDR1 MNHNY and CDR2 SVGAGI (reference sequence). Unmatched junction bases numbered 2, after V lost 2 bases and J lost 0 bases. This CDR3 contains 16 residues. The CDR3 sequence: CASSYRTGDSNQPQHF. The CDR3 coding sequence is TGTGCCAGCAGTTACAGGACAGGGGATAGCAATCAGCCCCAGCATTTT.